This TCR beta chain was observed in a study of T cell responses to AZD1222 COVID-19 vaccine. Study results and limitations: Close to half of spike-specific TCRs reportedly recognize unmutated variant regions. There were vaccine-associated CD4 TCRs across spike, dominant at 160-218 and 743-854. Without day 14 samples, only post-peak T cell repertoires were studied.

A note on this clone: Its antigen remains unknown.

The CDR3 consists of 10 residues. Germline V gene data show CDR1 as GTSNPN and CDR2 as SVGIG (reference sequence). Trimming stripped 0 bases from V and 10 bases from J, with 4 bases between. Profiled with immunoSEQ multiplex PCR; TCRdb holds only in-frame clones, not every one. This sample has 90,000 to 150,000 clones, with about 90% found just once. The gene calls are TRBV30 and TRBJ2-1; D remains unclear. Specimen: peripheral blood, collected on day 0 of AZD1222 vaccination. This sequence was found in an adult in good health. DNA for the CDR3: TGTGCCTGGAGTGTTCGCGAGCAGTTCTTC. Protein sequence: CAWSVREQFF.